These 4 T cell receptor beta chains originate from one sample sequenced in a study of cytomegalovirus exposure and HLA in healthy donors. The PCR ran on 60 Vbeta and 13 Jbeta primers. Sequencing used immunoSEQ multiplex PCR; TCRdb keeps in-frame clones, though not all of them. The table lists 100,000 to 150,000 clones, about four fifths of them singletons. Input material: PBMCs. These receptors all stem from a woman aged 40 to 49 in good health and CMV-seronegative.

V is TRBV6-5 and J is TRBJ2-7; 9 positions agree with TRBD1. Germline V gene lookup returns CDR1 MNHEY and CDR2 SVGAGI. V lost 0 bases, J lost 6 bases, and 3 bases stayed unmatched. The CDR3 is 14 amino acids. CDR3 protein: CASSYSLTGGEQYF. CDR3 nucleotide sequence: TGTGCCAGCAGTTACTCCCTGACAGGGGGCGAGCAGTACTTC.

The CDR3 DNA is TGTGCCAGCAGTGACGCAGGAATATTCTCCTACGAGCAGTACTTC. Protein sequence: CASSDAGIFSYEQYF. The chain is built from TRBV6-1 and TRBJ2-7; no reliable D call. The CDR3 contains 15 residues. Germline V lookup: CDR1 MNHNS, CDR2 SASEGT. Trimming pared 3 bases from V and 0 bases from J, leaving 12 bases between.

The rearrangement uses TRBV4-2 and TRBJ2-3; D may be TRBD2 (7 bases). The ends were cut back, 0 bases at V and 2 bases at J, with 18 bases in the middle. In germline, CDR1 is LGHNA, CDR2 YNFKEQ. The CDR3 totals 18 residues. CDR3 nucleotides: TGTGCCAGCAGCCAAGAAAGGTTGCGGGGGCAGCTCACAGATACGCAGTATTTT. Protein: CASSQERLRGQLTDTQYF.

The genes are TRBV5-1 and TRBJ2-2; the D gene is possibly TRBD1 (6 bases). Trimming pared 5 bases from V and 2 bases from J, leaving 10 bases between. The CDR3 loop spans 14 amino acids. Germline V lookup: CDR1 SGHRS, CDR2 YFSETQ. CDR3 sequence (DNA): TGCGCCAGCAGATGGACAGACAACACCGGGGAGCTGTTTTTT. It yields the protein CASRWTDNTGELFF.